The 3 T cell receptor beta chains given below trace back to one sample, sequenced in a study of monozygotic twins with inflammatory bowel disease. TCRdb processed the 5' RACE reads again and assigns one entry to each CDR3 protein, with no DNA. The table for this sample gives roughly 120,000 distinct CDR3 sequences. Sequencing was done on a sample of blood. Receptors were obtained from a human donor with ulcerative colitis or Crohn's disease, or a healthy co-twin of an affected twin (not recorded which).

The chain couples TRBV4-3 to TRBJ2-1. The V gene's germline CDR1 is LGHNA and CDR2 YSLEER. The CDR3 spans 14 residues. CDR3 sequence: CASSQEDIINEQFF.

The chain links TRBV4-2 to TRBJ1-2. The germline CDR1 and CDR2 sequences are LGHNA and YNFKEQ. The CDR3 has 18 amino acids. CDR3 sequence reads: CASSQDLAGRDPLWGYTF.

The chain is built from TRBV27 and TRBJ1-2; the D gene TCRdb calls, TRBD1, cannot be checked with no DNA. In germline, CDR1 is MNHEY, CDR2 SMNVEV (reference sequence). The CDR3 length is 13 residues. This CDR3 is CASSSQGPYGYTF.